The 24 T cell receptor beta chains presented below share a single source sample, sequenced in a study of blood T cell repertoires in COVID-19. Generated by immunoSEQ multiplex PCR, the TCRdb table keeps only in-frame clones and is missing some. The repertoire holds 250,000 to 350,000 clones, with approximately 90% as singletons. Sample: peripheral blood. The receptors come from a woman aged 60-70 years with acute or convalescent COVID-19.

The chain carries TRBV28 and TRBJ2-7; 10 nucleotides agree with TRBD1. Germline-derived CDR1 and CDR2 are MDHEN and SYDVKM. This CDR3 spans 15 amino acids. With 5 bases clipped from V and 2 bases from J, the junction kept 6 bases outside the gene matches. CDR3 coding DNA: TGTGCCAGCAGTACCACCGGGACAGGGGCCTACGAGCAGTACTTC. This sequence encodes CASSTTGTGAYEQYF.

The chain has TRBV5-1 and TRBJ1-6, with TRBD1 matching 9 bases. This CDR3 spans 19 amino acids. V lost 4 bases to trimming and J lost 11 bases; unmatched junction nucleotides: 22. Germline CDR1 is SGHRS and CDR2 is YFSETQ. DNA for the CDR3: TGCGCCAGCAGCCCGGAAGAGAAGGGGACAGGGCCCGTAGAGACACCCCTCCACTTT. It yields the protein CASSPEEKGTGPVETPLHF.

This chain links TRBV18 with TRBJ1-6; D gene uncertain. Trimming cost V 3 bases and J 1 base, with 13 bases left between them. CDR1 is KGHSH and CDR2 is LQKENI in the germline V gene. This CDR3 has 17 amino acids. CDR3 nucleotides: TGTGCCAGCTCACCCCGGCTCGGGAGGTCCTATAATTCACCCCTCCACTTT. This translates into CASSPRLGRSYNSPLHF.

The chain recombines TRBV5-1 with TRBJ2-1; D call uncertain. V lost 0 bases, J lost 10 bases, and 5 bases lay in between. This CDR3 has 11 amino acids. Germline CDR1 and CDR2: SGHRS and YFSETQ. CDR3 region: CASSLAREQFF. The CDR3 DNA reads TGCGCCAGCAGCTTGGCTCGGGAGCAGTTCTTC.

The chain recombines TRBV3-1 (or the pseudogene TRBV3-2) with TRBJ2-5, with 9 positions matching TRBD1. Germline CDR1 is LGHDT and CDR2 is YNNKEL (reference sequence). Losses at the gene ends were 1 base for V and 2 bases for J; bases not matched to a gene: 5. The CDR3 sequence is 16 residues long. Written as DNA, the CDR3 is TGTGCCAGCAGCCAAGTTCAGGACAGGGGACAAGAGACCCAGTACTTC. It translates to CASSQVQDRGQETQYF.

CDR3 in amino acids: CASSQGGTAGANTGELFF. The CDR3 DNA reads TGTGCCAGCAGCCAAGGGGGGACAGCAGGGGCCAACACCGGGGAGCTGTTTTTT. The chain combines TRBV4-2 with TRBJ2-2, with 7 bases fitting TRBD1. The CDR3 is made up of 18 amino acids. J gave up 2 bases and V 1 base, and 10 bases lay outside the gene matches. Germline V CDR1 and CDR2: LGHNA, YNFKEQ.

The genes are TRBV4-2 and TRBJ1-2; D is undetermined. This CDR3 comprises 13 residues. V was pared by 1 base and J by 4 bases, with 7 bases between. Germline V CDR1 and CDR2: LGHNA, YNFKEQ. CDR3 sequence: CASSQVDSYGYTF. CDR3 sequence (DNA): TGTGCCAGCAGCCAAGTCGACTCCTATGGCTACACCTTC.

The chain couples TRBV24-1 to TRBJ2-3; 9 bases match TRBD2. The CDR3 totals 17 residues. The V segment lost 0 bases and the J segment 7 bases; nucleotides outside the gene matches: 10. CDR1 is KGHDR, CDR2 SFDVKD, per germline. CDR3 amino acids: CATSDLKSRGGPHTQYF. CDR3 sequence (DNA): TGTGCCACCAGTGATTTGAAATCGCGGGGGGGGCCACATACGCAGTATTTT.

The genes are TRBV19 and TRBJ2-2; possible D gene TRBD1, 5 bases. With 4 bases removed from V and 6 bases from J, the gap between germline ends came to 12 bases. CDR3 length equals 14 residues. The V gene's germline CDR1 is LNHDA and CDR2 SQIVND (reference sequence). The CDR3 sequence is CASSTHQGAGELFF. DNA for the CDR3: TGTGCCAGTAGTACCCATCAGGGTGCCGGGGAGCTGTTTTTT.

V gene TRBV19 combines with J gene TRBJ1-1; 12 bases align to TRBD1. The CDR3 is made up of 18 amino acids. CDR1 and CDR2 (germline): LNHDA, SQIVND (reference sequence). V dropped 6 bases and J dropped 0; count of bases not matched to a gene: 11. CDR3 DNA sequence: TGTGCCAGTAGAACTAACCGGGACAGGGGGCGTTTGAACACTGAAGCTTTCTTT. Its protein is CASRTNRDRGRLNTEAFF.

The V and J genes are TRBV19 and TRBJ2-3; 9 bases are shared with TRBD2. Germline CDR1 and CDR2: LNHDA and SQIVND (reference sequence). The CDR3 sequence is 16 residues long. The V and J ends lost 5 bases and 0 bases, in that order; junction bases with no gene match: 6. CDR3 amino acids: CASSQISGGSTDTQYF. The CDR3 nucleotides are TGTGCCAGTAGTCAAATTAGCGGGGGTAGCACAGATACGCAGTATTTT. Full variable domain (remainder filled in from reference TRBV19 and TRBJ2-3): DGGITQSPKYLFRKEGQNVTLSCEQNLNHDAMYWYRQDPGQGLRLIYYSQIVNDFQKGDIAEGYSVSREKKESFPLTVTSAQKNPTAFYLCASSQISGGSTDTQYFGPGTRLTVL.

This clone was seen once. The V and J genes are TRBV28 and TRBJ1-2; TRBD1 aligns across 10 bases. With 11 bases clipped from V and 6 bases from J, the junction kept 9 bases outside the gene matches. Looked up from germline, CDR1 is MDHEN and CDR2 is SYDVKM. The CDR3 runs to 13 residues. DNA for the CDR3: TGTGCCGGGGGGACAGGGGCCCGTGATGGCTACACCTTC. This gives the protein CAGGTGARDGYTF.

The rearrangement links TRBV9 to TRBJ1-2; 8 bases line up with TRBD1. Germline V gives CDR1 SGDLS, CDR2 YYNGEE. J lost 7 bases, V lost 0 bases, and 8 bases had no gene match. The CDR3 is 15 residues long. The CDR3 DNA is TGTGCCAGCAGCGTAGCTGTGACAGGGGCCAGTGGCTACACCTTC. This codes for CASSVAVTGASGYTF.

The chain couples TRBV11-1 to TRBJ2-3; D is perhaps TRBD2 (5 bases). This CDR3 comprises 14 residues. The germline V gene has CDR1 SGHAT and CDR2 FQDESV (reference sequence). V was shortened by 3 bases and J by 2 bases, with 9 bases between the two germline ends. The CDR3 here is CASSLDSFTDTQYF. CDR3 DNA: TGTGCCAGCAGCTTGGACTCATTCACAGATACGCAGTATTTT. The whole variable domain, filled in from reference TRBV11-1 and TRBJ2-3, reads EAEVAQSPRYKITEKSQAVAFWCDPISGHATLYWYRQILGQGPELLVQFQDESVVDDSQLPKDRFSAERLKGVDSTLKIQPAELGDSAMYLCASSLDSFTDTQYFGPGTRLTVL.

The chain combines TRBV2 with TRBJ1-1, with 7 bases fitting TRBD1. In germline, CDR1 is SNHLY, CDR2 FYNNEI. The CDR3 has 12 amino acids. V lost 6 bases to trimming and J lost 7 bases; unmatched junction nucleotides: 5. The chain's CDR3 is CASSVGQVEAFF. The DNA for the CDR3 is TGTGCCAGCAGCGTCGGACAGGTTGAAGCTTTCTTT.

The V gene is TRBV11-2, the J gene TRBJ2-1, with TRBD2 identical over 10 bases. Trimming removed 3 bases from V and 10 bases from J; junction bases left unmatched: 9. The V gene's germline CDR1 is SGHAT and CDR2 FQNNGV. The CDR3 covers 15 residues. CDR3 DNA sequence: TGTGCCAGCAGCTTTGTAGCGGGAGGTTTGGGGGAGCAGTTCTTC. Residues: CASSFVAGGLGEQFF.

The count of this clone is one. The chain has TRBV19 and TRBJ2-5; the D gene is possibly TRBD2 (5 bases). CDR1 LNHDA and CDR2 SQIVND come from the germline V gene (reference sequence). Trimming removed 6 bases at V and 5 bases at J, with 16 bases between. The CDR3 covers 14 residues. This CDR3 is CASSPLGSWETQYF. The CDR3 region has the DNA TGTGCCAGTAGCCCACTAGGGAGTTGGGAGACCCAGTACTTC. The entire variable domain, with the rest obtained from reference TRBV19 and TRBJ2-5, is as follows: DGGITQSPKYLFRKEGQNVTLSCEQNLNHDAMYWYRQDPGQGLRLIYYSQIVNDFQKGDIAEGYSVSREKKESFPLTVTSAQKNPTAFYLCASSPLGSWETQYFGPGTRLLVL.

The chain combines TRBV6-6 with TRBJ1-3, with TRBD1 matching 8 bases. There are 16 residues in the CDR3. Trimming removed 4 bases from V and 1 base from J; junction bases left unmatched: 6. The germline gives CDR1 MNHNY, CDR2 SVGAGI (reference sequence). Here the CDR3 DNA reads TGTGCCAGCAGTTCCCCCCACAGGGGGTCTGGAAACACCATATATTTT. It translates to CASSSPHRGSGNTIYF.

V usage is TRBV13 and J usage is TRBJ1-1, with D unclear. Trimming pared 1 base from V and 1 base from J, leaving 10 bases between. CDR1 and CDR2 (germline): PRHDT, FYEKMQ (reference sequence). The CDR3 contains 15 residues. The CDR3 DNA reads TGTGCCAGCAGCTTAGAGGCGAGGGCGAACACTGAAGCTTTCTTT. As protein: CASSLEARANTEAFF.

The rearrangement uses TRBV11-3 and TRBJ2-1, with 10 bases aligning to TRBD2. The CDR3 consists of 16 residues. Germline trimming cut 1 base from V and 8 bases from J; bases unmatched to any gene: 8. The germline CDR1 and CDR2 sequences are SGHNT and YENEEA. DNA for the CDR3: TGTGCCAGCAGCTTAGTACCTAGCGGGAGTATGGATGAGCAGTTCTTC. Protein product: CASSLVPSGSMDEQFF.

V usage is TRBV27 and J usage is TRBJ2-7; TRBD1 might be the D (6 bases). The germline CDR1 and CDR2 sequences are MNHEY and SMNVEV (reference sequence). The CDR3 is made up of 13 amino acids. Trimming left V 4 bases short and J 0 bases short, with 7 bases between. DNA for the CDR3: TGTGCCAGCAGTTGGGACAACTCCTACGAGCAGTACTTC. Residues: CASSWDNSYEQYF.

CDR3 region: CASSTGPISHYTF. The CDR3 DNA sequence: TGTGCCAGTAGTACAGGCCCGATCTCCCACTACACCTTC. This chain uses TRBV19 with TRBJ1-2, with unresolved D. The germline gives CDR1 LNHDA, CDR2 SQIVND (reference sequence). The V end lost 4 bases, the J end lost 10 bases, and 16 bases lay between the germline ends. This CDR3 is 13 amino acids long.

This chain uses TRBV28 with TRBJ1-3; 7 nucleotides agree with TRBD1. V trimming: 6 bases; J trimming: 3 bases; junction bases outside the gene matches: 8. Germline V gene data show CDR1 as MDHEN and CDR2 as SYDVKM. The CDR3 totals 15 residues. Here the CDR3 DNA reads TGTGCCAGCAGCCGTAGGGGGCTCGGTGGAAACACCATATATTTT. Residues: CASSRRGLGGNTIYF.

CDR3: CASSAGDRTYNSPLHF. CDR3 nucleotide sequence: TGTGCCAGCAGCGCAGGGGACAGGACATATAATTCACCCCTCCACTTT. V usage is TRBV5-8 and J usage is TRBJ1-6; 8 positions match TRBD1. V gave up 4 bases and J gave up 4 bases; unmatched junction bases: 7. Germline V gene lookup returns CDR1 SGHTS and CDR2 YDEGEE. The CDR3 spans 16 residues.